Below are 7 T cell receptor beta chains sequenced from a single sample in a study of shared clonotypes between healthy human individuals. Profiled with immunoSEQ multiplex PCR; TCRdb holds only in-frame clones, not every one. The sample lists just over 2,000,000 clones; 85% to 95% were seen once. The sequencing input was naive CD4+ T cells sorted from blood. Subset specified: CD45RA+ positively selected. These receptors all stem from a man between 18 and 35 years old in good health.

In DNA form, the CDR3 reads TGCAGCGTTGAGGGACTCCGATCGGGCACAGATACGCAGTATTTT. It specifies CSVEGLRSGTDTQYF. This chain uses TRBV29-1 with TRBJ2-3, with D tentatively TRBD2 (6 bases). The CDR3 is 15 residues long. Germline V gene data show CDR1 as SQVTM and CDR2 as ANQGSEA. V lost 3 bases and J 1 base, leaving 14 bases between the germline ends.

The chain joins TRBV10-3 to TRBJ2-7, with D possibly being TRBD2 (6 bases). V lost 2 bases and J 6 bases, leaving 20 bases between the germline ends. CDR3 size: 16 residues. Per germline, CDR1 ENHRY and CDR2 SYGVKD. CDR3 amino acids: CAISEPVGGFFIEQYF. The CDR3 bases are TGTGCCATCAGTGAGCCGGTTGGGGGGTTTTTTATCGAGCAGTACTTC.

This chain connects TRBV25-1 to TRBJ1-2; tentatively, D is TRBD1 (5 bases). V was pared by 0 bases and J by 1 base, with 9 bases between. Germline V CDR1 and CDR2: MGHDK, SYGVNS. This CDR3 spans 15 amino acids. The CDR3 region has the DNA TGTGCCAGCAGTGAATATACAGGTGTTAACTATGGCTACACCTTC. Translating it yields CASSEYTGVNYGYTF.

This clone was detected once. This sample includes further DNA sequences coding for the same CDR3. This chain links TRBV7-2 with TRBJ2-1; no definite D call. The germline CDR1 and CDR2 sequences are SGHTA and FQGNSA. This CDR3 is built from 15 residues. Between the trimmed V and J ends, which lost 3 bases and 1 base, there was a span of 10 bases. The CDR3 DNA reads TGTGCCAGCAGCTTTGATCGCGGTTCCTACAATGAGCAGTTCTTC. This translates into CASSFDRGSYNEQFF. The full variable domain, completed using reference TRBV7-2 and TRBJ2-1, is GAGVSQSPSNKVTEKGKDVELRCDPISGHTALYWYRQSLGQGLEFLIYFQGNSAPDKSGLPSDRFSAERTGGSVSTLTIQRTQQEDSAVYLCASSFDRGSYNEQFFGPGTRLTVL.

The genes are TRBV6-6 and TRBJ1-1, with D maybe TRBD1 (5 bases). Trimming took off 5 bases at V and 4 bases at J, with 14 bases between the two ends. In germline, CDR1 is MNHNY, CDR2 SVGAGI (reference sequence). This CDR3 has 14 residues. CDR3 nucleotides: TGTGCCAGCAGTGAGACAGTGGCGCTCACTGAAGCTTTCTTT. It translates to CASSETVALTEAFF.

Details on this clone: At the DNA level, this CDR3 is encoded by other sequences in the same sample as well. The rearrangement joins TRBV30 to TRBJ1-1; no firm D call. V lost 3 bases and J lost 6, with 11 bases in between. This CDR3 is 12 amino acids long. Germline loops: CDR1 GTSNPN, CDR2 SVGIG (reference sequence). CDR3 residues: CAWRGRVAEAFF. CDR3 DNA sequence: TGTGCCTGGAGGGGTAGAGTGGCTGAAGCTTTCTTT.

The CDR3 DNA reads TGTGCCAGCAGCAAAACTAGCGGACACACAGATACGCAGTATTTT. Protein product: CASSKTSGHTDTQYF. The V call is TRBV25-1, the J call TRBJ2-3, with TRBD2 identical over 8 bases. This CDR3 spans 15 amino acids. CDR1 and CDR2 from the germline V gene are MGHDK and SYGVNS. The junction had 7 bases not matched to a gene; V was cut back by 6 bases and J by 2 bases.